This TCR beta chain was profiled in a study of T cell responses to AZD1222 COVID-19 vaccine. Study results and caveats: Donors were largely white British and mainly female; clonal diversity was possibly underestimated. Spike-specific TCR breadth and depth grew following two AZD1222 doses.

Generated by immunoSEQ multiplex PCR, the TCRdb table keeps only in-frame clones and is missing some. The sample holds 100,000 to 120,000 clones, 70% to 90% seen once. The CDR3 length is 10 residues. V was pared by 7 bases and J by 9 bases, with 4 bases of the junction left unmatched. Germline V lookup: CDR1 SQVTM, CDR2 ANQGSEA. Of note for this clone: The antigen is undetermined.

This specimen consisted of peripheral blood, obtained 28 days after the second AZD1222 dose. The TCR sequence derives from an adult who received the AZD1222 COVID-19 vaccine. V usage is TRBV29-1 and J usage is TRBJ2-3; the match to TRBD2 covers 7 bases. The CDR3, as DNA: TGCAGCGCCCGGGACTACACGCAGTATTTT. Translating gives CSARDYTQYF.